Given below is one T cell receptor (beta chain) in context. No antigen is known for it. With no exception, relapse followed autologous stem cell transplantation in all patients, and brentuximab vedotin exposure varied. Best responses were complete response, partial response or progressive disease. Profiling relied on immunoSEQ multiplex PCR, and the TCRdb table lists in-frame clones only, not all of them. The sample lists approximately 99,000 clones, 89% seen once, with around 20% in the top ten. This sample was included in a study of PD-1 blockade in classical Hodgkin lymphoma. Overall study: Every 2 weeks, patients got 3 mg/kg intravenous nivolumab. General study findings and limits: By C4D1, CD4+ diversity increased significantly, especially in complete responders.

The sample in question was peripheral blood mononuclear cells (PBMCs), obtained before the second cycle of nivolumab. This TCR derives from a human donor with classical Hodgkin lymphoma.

CDR3 loop: CASSRILQETQYF. CDR3 sequence (DNA): TGTGCCAGCAGCCGGATCCTCCAAGAGACCCAGTACTTC. The chain links TRBV6-5 to TRBJ2-5; the D is unclear. The CDR3 contains 13 residues. V was clipped by 6 bases and J by 1 base, with 9 bases between them. CDR1 MNHEY and CDR2 SVGAGI come from the germline V gene.